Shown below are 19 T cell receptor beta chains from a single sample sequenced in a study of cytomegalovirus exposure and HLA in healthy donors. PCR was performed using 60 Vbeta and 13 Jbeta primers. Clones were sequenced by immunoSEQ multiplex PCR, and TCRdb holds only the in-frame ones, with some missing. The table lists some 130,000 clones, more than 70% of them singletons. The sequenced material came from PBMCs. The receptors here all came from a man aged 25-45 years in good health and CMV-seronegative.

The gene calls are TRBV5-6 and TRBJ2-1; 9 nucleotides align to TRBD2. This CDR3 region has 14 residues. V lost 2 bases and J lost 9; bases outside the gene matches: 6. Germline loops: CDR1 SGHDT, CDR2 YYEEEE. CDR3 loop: CASSFLAGRVEQFF. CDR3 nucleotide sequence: TGTGCCAGCAGCTTCCTAGCGGGAAGGGTTGAGCAGTTCTTC. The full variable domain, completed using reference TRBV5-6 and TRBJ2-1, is DAGVTQSPTHLIKTRGQQVTLRCSPKSGHDTVSWYQQALGQGPQFIFQYYEEEERQRGNFPDRFSGHQFPNYSSELNVNALLLGDSALYLCASSFLAGRVEQFFGPGTRLTVL.

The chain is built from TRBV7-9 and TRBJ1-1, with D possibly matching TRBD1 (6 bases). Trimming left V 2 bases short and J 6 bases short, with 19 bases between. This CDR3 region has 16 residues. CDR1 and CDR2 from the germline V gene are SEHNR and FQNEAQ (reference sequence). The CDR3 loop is CASSLFPTGRKAEAFF. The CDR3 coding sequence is TGTGCCAGCAGCTTATTCCCCACAGGGAGAAAAGCTGAAGCTTTCTTT.

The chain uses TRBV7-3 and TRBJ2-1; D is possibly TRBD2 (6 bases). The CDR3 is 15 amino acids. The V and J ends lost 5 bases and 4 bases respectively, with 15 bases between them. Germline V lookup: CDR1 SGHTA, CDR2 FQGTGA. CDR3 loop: CASSPRESPYNEQFF. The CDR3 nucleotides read TGTGCCAGCAGCCCCCGGGAGTCCCCTTACAATGAGCAGTTCTTC.

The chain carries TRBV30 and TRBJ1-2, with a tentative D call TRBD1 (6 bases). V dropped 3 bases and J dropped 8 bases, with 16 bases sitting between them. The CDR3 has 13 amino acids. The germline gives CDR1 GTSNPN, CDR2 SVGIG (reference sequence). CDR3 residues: CAWSSLTGSGYTF. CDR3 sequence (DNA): TGTGCCTGGAGCTCTCTAACAGGGTCCGGCTACACCTTC.

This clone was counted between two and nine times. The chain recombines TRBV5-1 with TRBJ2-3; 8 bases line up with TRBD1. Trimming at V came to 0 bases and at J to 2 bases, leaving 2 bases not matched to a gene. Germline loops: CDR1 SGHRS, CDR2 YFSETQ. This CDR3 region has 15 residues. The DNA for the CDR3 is TGCGCCAGCAGCTTGGGACAGGGGACCACAGATACGCAGTATTTT. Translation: CASSLGQGTTDTQYF.

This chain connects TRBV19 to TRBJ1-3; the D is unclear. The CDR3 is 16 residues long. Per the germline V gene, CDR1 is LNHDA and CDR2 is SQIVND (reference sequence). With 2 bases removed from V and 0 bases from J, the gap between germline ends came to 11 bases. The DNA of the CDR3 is TGTGCCAGTAGTATAATAGACGGACTCTCTGGAAACACCATATATTTT. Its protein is CASSIIDGLSGNTIYF.

The CDR3 region has the DNA TGTGCCAGCAGATTACAGGGACAGGCCCAGTACTTC. It is translated as CASRLQGQAQYF. J is TRBJ2-5 and V is TRBV5-6; TRBD1 aligns across 8 bases. Looked up from germline, CDR1 is SGHDT and CDR2 is YYEEEE. The ends lost 5 bases at V and 9 bases at J; junction bases unmatched: 6. The CDR3 runs 12 residues.

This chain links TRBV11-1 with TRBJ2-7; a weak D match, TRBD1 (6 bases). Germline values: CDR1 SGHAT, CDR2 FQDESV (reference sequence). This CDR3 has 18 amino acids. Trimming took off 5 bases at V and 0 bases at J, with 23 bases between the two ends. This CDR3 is CASSPYDNTGLISYEQYF. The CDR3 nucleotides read TGTGCCAGCAGCCCCTATGACAATACAGGGCTGATCTCCTACGAGCAGTACTTC.

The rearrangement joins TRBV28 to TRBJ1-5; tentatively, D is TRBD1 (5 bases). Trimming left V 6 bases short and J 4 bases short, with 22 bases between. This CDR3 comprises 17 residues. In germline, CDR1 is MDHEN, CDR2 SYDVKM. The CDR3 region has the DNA TGTGCCAGCAGGGAAGGGTATGGAGGGGACTTTAATCAGCCCCAGCATTTT. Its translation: CASREGYGGDFNQPQHF. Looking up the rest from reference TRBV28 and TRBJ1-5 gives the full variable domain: DVKVTQSSRYLVKRTGEKVFLECVQDMDHENMFWYRQDPGLGLRLIYFSYDVKMKEKGDIPEGYSVSREKKERFSLILESASTNQTSMYLCASREGYGGDFNQPQHFGDGTRLSIL.

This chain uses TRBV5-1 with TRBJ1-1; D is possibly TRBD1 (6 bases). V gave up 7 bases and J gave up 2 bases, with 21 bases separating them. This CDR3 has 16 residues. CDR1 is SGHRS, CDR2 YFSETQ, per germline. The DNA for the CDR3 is TGCGCCAGCTCCTCTGCCGGGACATCCATCAACACTGAAGCTTTCTTT. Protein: CASSSAGTSINTEAFF.

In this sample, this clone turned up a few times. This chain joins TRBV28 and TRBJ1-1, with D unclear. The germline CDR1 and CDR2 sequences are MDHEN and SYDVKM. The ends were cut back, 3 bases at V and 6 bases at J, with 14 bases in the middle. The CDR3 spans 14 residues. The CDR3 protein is CASSFSPNGPEAFF. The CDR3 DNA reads TGTGCCAGCAGTTTTTCCCCGAATGGCCCTGAAGCTTTCTTT. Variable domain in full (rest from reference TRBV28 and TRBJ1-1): DVKVTQSSRYLVKRTGEKVFLECVQDMDHENMFWYRQDPGLGLRLIYFSYDVKMKEKGDIPEGYSVSREKKERFSLILESASTNQTSMYLCASSFSPNGPEAFFGQGTRLTVV.

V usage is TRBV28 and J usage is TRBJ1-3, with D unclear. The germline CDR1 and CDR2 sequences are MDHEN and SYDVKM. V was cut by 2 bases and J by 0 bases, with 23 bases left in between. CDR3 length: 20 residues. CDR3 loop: CASSLPPRLVTMTSGNTIYF. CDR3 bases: TGTGCCAGCAGTTTACCGCCTCGACTAGTCACGATGACCTCTGGAAACACCATATATTTT.

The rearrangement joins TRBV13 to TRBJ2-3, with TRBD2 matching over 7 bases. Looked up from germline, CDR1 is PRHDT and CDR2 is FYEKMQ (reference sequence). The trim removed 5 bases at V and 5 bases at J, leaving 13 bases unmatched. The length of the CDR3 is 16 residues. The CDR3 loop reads CASSLRGGAAGDTQYF. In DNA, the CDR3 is TGTGCCAGCAGCCTCCGCGGGGGTGCGGCGGGAGATACGCAGTATTTT.

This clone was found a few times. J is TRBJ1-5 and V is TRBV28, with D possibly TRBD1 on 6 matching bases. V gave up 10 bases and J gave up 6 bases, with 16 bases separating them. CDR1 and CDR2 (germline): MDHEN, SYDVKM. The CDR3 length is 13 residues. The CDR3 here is CATEQGLRQPQHF. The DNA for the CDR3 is TGTGCCACCGAACAGGGTCTTCGTCAGCCCCAGCATTTT.

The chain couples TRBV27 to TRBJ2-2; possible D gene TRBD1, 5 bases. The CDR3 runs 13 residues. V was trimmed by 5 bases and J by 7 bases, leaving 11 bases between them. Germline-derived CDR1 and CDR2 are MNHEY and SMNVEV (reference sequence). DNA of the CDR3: TGTGCCAGCAGTACCACAGGATACGGGGAGCTGTTTTTT. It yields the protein CASSTTGYGELFF.

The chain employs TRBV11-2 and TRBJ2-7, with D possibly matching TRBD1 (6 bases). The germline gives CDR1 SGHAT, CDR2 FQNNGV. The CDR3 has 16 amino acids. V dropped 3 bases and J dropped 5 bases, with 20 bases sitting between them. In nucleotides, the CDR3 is TGTGCCAGCAGCTTCGTAGGTGTCACAGGGATCGACGAGCAGTACTTC. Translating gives CASSFVGVTGIDEQYF.

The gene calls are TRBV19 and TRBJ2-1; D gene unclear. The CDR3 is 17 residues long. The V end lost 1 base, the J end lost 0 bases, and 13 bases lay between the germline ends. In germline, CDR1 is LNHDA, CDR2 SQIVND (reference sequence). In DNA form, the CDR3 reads TGTGCCAGTAGTATAGGTATGAGGAAAAGCTCCTACAATGAGCAGTTCTTC. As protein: CASSIGMRKSSYNEQFF. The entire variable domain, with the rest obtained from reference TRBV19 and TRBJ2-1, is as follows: DGGITQSPKYLFRKEGQNVTLSCEQNLNHDAMYWYRQDPGQGLRLIYYSQIVNDFQKGDIAEGYSVSREKKESFPLTVTSAQKNPTAFYLCASSIGMRKSSYNEQFFGPGTRLTVL.

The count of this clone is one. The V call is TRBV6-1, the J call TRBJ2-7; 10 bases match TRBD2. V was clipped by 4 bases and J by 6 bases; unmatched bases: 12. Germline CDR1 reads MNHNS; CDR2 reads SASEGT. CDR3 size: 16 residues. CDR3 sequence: CASSGGSSGSLGEQYF. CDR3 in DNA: TGTGCCAGCAGTGGGGGGTCTAGCGGGAGTCTTGGCGAGCAGTACTTC.

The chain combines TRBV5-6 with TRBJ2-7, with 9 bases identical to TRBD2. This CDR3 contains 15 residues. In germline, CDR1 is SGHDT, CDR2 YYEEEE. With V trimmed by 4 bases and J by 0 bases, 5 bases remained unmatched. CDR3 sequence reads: CASSPRGGSSYEQYF. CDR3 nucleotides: TGTGCCAGCAGCCCGCGGGGGGGGTCCTCCTACGAGCAGTACTTC. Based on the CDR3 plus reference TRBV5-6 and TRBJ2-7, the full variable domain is DAGVTQSPTHLIKTRGQQVTLRCSPKSGHDTVSWYQQALGQGPQFIFQYYEEEERQRGNFPDRFSGHQFPNYSSELNVNALLLGDSALYLCASSPRGGSSYEQYFGPGTRLTVT.